These 20 T cell receptor beta chains were sequenced from one sample in a study of T cell changes during pregnancy in multiple sclerosis. Sequencing used immunoSEQ multiplex PCR; TCRdb keeps in-frame clones, though not all of them. The sample holds around 100,000 clones, approximately 90% seen once. The starting material was peripheral blood, obtained after pregnancy. These receptors all stem from a female donor with multiple sclerosis, enrolled in a pregnancy study.

This clone showed up just once. The V call is TRBV6-1, the J call TRBJ1-3; D gene uncertain. Trimming pared 6 bases from V and 1 base from J, leaving 10 bases between. The CDR3 covers 14 residues. Looked up from germline, CDR1 is MNHNS and CDR2 is SASEGT. CDR3: CASRPRGSGNTIYF. CDR3 nucleotides: TGTGCCAGCAGACCTCGGGGTTCTGGAAACACCATATATTTT.

The gene calls are TRBV10-3 and TRBJ2-2, with 12 nucleotides matching TRBD1. Germline loops: CDR1 ENHRY, CDR2 SYGVKD. J was trimmed by 3 bases and V by 7 bases; bases with no gene match: 9. CDR3 length equals 17 residues. The CDR3 nucleotides are TGTGCCATCAAACCGGGACAGGGGGCATGGTACACCGGGGAGCTGTTTTTT. It translates to CAIKPGQGAWYTGELFF.

This chain joins TRBV9 and TRBJ2-5; TRBD2 matches 11 bases. Germline-derived CDR1 and CDR2 are SGDLS and YYNGEE. This CDR3 has 17 residues. Trimming at V came to 2 bases and at J to 2 bases, leaving 8 bases not matched to a gene. The CDR3 loop reads CASSVATSGGTQETQYF. The CDR3 DNA reads TGTGCCAGCAGCGTCGCAACTAGCGGGGGAACACAAGAGACCCAGTACTTC.

The chain uses TRBV5-4 and TRBJ1-6; the match to TRBD1 covers 9 bases. The CDR3 is 16 residues long. The trim removed 4 bases at V and 10 bases at J, leaving 12 bases unmatched. Looked up from germline, CDR1 is SGHNT and CDR2 is YYREEE (reference sequence). The CDR3 is CASSPLSGTGYSPLHF. In DNA, the CDR3 is TGTGCCAGCAGCCCACTCTCCGGGACAGGGTACTCACCCCTCCACTTT.

This chain links TRBV29-1 with TRBJ2-7; 7 bases are a match to TRBD1. The germline V gene encodes CDR1 SQVTM and CDR2 ANQGSEA. Trimming cost V 6 bases and J 0 bases; bases outside gene matches: 8. The CDR3 contains 14 residues. The CDR3 DNA reads TGCAGCGTAAAAGACCGGGACAGCTCCTACGAGCAGTACTTC. As protein: CSVKDRDSSYEQYF.

This clone was picked up one time. This chain links TRBV7-3 with TRBJ2-5; maybe TRBD1 (7 bases). The V end was cut by 0 bases, the J end by 5 bases, with 10 bases between. The germline CDR1 and CDR2 sequences are SGHTA and FQGTGA. The CDR3 totals 14 residues. Here the CDR3 reads CASSLTAGGETQYF. CDR3 bases: TGTGCCAGCAGCTTAACAGCAGGGGGGGAGACCCAGTACTTC.

J is TRBJ2-7 and V is TRBV7-9, with D perhaps matching TRBD1 (6 bases). The CDR3 is made up of 18 amino acids. The V gene lost 4 bases and the J gene lost 2 bases, with 24 bases spanning the gap. Germline CDR1 is SEHNR and CDR2 is FQNEAQ (reference sequence). The CDR3 reads CASSSSQGPQPNTYEQYF. The CDR3 DNA reads TGTGCCAGCAGCTCCTCACAGGGACCCCAACCCAACACCTACGAGCAGTACTTC.

This chain links TRBV6-1 with TRBJ1-6, with no clear D. The CDR3 totals 12 residues. Germline V CDR1 and CDR2: MNHNS, SASEGT. V was clipped by 7 bases and J by 7 bases, with 8 bases between them. The CDR3 bases are TGTGCCAGCAACGGTGAAAATTCACCCCTCCACTTT. Its translation: CASNGENSPLHF.

The chain couples TRBV28 to TRBJ2-3, with D hard to call. Per the germline V gene, CDR1 is MDHEN and CDR2 is SYDVKM. Trimming cost V 3 bases and J 3 bases, with 10 bases left between them. The CDR3 is 14 residues long. The CDR3 nucleotides read TGTGCCAGCAGTTTTGGTACGGTGACAGATACGCAGTATTTT. It translates to CASSFGTVTDTQYF.

The chain links TRBV1 to TRBJ2-1; no check of the table's D call, TRBD2, against the DNA was made. TRBV1 is flagged as a pseudogene. The CDR3 runs 19 residues. This chain's CDR3 is CTSSQNLAGGASIYNEQFF. CDR3 in DNA: TGCACCAGCAGCCAAAATCTAGCGGGGGGCGCTTCGATCTACAATGAGCAGTTCTTC.

The CDR3 DNA is TGTGCCAGTAGTATCGGACAGTCCTACAATGAGCAGTTCTTC. It specifies CASSIGQSYNEQFF. This chain connects TRBV19 to TRBJ2-1; D may be TRBD1 (6 bases). V lost 3 bases and J lost 1, with 7 bases in between. Germline V gene lookup returns CDR1 LNHDA and CDR2 SQIVND (reference sequence). CDR3 size: 14 residues.

The CDR3 reads CASSLRGGGNAQYF. CDR3 coding DNA: TGTGCCAGCAGTTTGAGAGGAGGCGGGAATGCTCAGTACTTC. The V gene is TRBV27, the J gene TRBJ2-4; perhaps TRBD2 as D (6 bases). The CDR3 sequence is 14 residues long. Germline CDR1 and CDR2: MNHEY and SMNVEV (reference sequence). V was shortened by 3 bases and J by 12 bases, with 18 bases between the two germline ends.

The J gene is TRBJ2-2, the V gene TRBV5-1; TRBD1 aligns across 8 bases. This CDR3 is 15 amino acids long. The germline CDR1 and CDR2 sequences are SGHRS and YFSETQ. J was trimmed by 1 base and V by 4 bases; bases with no gene match: 3. The CDR3 region is CASSPTGENTGELFF. The CDR3 DNA reads as TGCGCCAGCAGCCCGACAGGGGAGAACACCGGGGAGCTGTTTTTT.

The chain carries TRBV7-2 and TRBJ2-7, with D maybe TRBD1 (6 bases). This CDR3 is built from 13 residues. The germline CDR1 and CDR2 sequences are SGHTA and FQGNSA. Trimming cost V 6 bases and J 2 bases, with 11 bases left between them. CDR3 region: CASRYPGAYEQYF. CDR3 nucleotides: TGTGCCAGCAGATACCCAGGGGCCTACGAGCAGTACTTC.

The gene calls are TRBV28 and TRBJ2-7; D is perhaps TRBD1 (5 bases). The CDR3 is made up of 11 amino acids. Trimming removed 3 bases from V and 7 bases from J, with 7 bases in between. Germline assignment: CDR1 MDHEN and CDR2 SYDVKM. The CDR3 DNA follows: TGTGCCAGCAGTTTGGGGCGGGAGCAGTACTTC. Residues: CASSLGREQYF.

The CDR3 DNA sequence: TGTGCCACCAGCAGAGGGACAGGGGACACCGGGGAGCTGTTTTTT. Its protein is CATSRGTGDTGELFF. V is TRBV15 and J is TRBJ2-2; 9 nucleotides line up with TRBD1. There are 15 residues in the CDR3. Germline lookup yields CDR1 LNHNV and CDR2 YYDKDF (reference sequence). With 1 base clipped from V and 3 bases from J, the junction kept 0 bases outside the gene matches.

J is TRBJ1-6 and V is TRBV5-4; weak D call: TRBD1 (6 bases). The CDR3 runs 17 residues. Trimming took 3 bases from V and 10 from J, leaving 23 bases between them. In germline, CDR1 is SGHNT, CDR2 YYREEE (reference sequence). As DNA, the CDR3 is TGTGCCAGCAGCTGGGGGGGGCGCGGAGGGGGGAGCTCACCCCTCCACTTT. Amino acids: CASSWGGRGGGSSPLHF.

The CDR3 sequence is CASSSTSGGQETQYF. CDR3 DNA: TGTGCCAGCTCGTCTACTAGCGGGGGCCAAGAGACCCAGTACTTC. The rearrangement links TRBV18 to TRBJ2-5; 11 nucleotides line up with TRBD2. CDR1 is KGHSH, CDR2 LQKENI, per germline. The CDR3 length is 15 residues. The trim removed 6 bases at V and 1 base at J, leaving 4 bases unmatched.

Comment on this clone: Germline and junction disagree at one end, which may indicate a read error. This chain uses TRBV6-5 with TRBJ1-2; possibly TRBD1 for D (6 bases). This CDR3 has 13 residues. The V gene's germline CDR1 is MNHEY and CDR2 SVGAGI. CDR3 loop: CASTDSFGVHTHF. The CDR3 nucleotides read TGTGCCAGCACGGACAGTTTTGGGGTCCACACTCACTTC.

The chain couples TRBV7-3 to TRBJ1-1, with TRBD1 as a possible D gene (5 bases). CDR3 length: 13 amino acids. Germline CDR1 is SGHTA and CDR2 is FQGTGA. The germline V and J ends were trimmed by 2 bases and 8 bases, with 12 bases remaining between them. The CDR3 DNA sequence: TGTGCCAGCAGCTTAGCTTTTGGGGCGGAAGCTTTCTTT. It yields the protein CASSLAFGAEAFF.